Listed here is a single T cell receptor beta chain. Its antigen is undetermined. This record comes from a study of T cell responses to AZD1222 COVID-19 vaccine. Whole-study results and caveats: Clonal diversity was possibly underestimated, and the donors were mostly white British, with more females. Nearly half of spike-specific TCRs reportedly target unmutated variant regions.

The V gene's germline CDR1 is SGHTA and CDR2 FQGNSA. Trimming removed 5 bases at V and 2 bases at J, with 10 bases between. The CDR3 is 14 residues long. Libraries were prepared by immunoSEQ multiplex PCR; TCRdb keeps only in-frame clonotypes and omits some of them. The sample consists of 60,000 to 75,000 clones, 80% to 90% of them appearing once. The V and J genes are TRBV7-2 and TRBJ1-5; D ambiguous. This TCR came from an adult who received the AZD1222 COVID-19 vaccine. The specimen was peripheral blood, collected 28 days after the second AZD1222 dose. The CDR3 DNA is TGTGCCAGCAGCGAACGTGGGGGCAATCAGCCCCAGCATTTT. It specifies CASSERGGNQPQHF. The whole variable domain, filled in from reference TRBV7-2 and TRBJ1-5, reads GAGVSQSPSNKVTEKGKDVELRCDPISGHTALYWYRQSLGQGLEFLIYFQGNSAPDKSGLPSDRFSAERTGGSVSTLTIQRTQQEDSAVYLCASSERGGNQPQHFGDGTRLSIL.